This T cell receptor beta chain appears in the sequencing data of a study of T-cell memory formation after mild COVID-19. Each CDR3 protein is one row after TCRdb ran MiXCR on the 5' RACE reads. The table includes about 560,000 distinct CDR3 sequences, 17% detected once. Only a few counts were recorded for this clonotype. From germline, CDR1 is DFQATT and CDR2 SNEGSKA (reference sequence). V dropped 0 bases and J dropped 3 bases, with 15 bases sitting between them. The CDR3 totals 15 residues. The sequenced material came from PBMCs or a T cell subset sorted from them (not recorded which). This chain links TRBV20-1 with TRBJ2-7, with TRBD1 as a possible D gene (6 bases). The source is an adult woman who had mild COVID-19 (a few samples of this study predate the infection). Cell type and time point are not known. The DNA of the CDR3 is TGCAGTGCTAGAGATTTGAACAGGGAACTCTACGAGCAGTACTTC. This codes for CSARDLNRELYEQYF.